Here is one T cell receptor (beta chain) with its context. No cognate antigen has been identified for it. Base qualities are not recorded, but no much larger clone differs from it by a single base. The sample originates from a study of blood T cells in healthy people across ages (dated by TCRdb to between 2015 and 2017). Turning to the overall study: In model experiments, roughly one uniquely barcoded TCR beta cDNA molecule per two T cells was captured by template switching. The study measured age-related changes in TCR beta repertoire diversity using deep sequencing normalized with unique cDNA molecular identifiers. Donors were grouped into four age groups: young (average roughly 17 years), middle-aged (around 39), aged (about 60) and long-lived (around 80). For two donors (one aged 18 to 30 and one aged 80 or older), the study analyzed two additional independent replicas of 1 million unique cDNA reads from the same blood draw.

The library was built by means of 5' RACE. TCRdb names Illumina HiSeq 2500 as the instrument used. The second PCR ran for about 7 to 11 cycles and used a J-beta primer mix along with a sample-barcoded 5' primer. A template-switch 5' adaptor carrying 12 random nucleotides introduced a unique molecular identifier onto each TCR beta cDNA molecule. Each sample yielded at least 3 million CDR3-containing paired-end reads. All of the RNA was converted into first-strand cDNA using the Mint cDNA synthesis kit, with a TRBC-specific oligonucleotide serving as the primer. Following uracil-DNA glycosylase treatment, a first 18-cycle PCR with universal primers M1SS and BC2_uni_R was performed on all cDNA. Per the original workflow: For normalization, 1 million high-quality reads were randomly selected from each sample, with every read carrying a distinct molecular identifier. Instead of being binned into consensus sequences, reads with shared molecular identifiers were discarded. MiTCR, with a Q25 quality threshold and the strictest error-elimination algorithm, was used for CDR3 identification, clonotype clustering and error correction. A nonparametric unseen species model with Euler transformation was used to estimate a lower bound on total TCR beta diversity. The public reads were quality trimmed at Q25 with fastp and then assembled into clones with MiXCR by TCRdb, keeping productive beta chains. Every CDR3 protein is listed once, alongside the most common genes and DNA of its rows. For this entry, the V and J calls and clone size follow TCRdb and not the study's own pipeline. Within this sample are roughly 800,000 distinct CDR3 sequences, with roughly 25% of them counted one time only. The top ten clones comprise under 4.5% of the sample.

The germline V gene specifies MDHEN as CDR1 and SYDVKM as CDR2. The CDR3 runs 14 residues from the cysteine to the phenylalanine. The retained sequence is limited to the CDR3, 42 bases, with the frame set at the first base. The approximately 39 donors, aged 6 to 90 years, were systemically healthy Caucasian individuals from Russia. Each donor gave ten milliliters of peripheral blood, collected into EDTA-treated Vacutainer tubes. Ficoll-Paque density-gradient centrifugation was used to isolate PBMCs, with at least 6.5 million per sample. Trizol reagent was used to extract total RNA from PBMCs, with at least 5.5 micrograms per sample. For every donor, flow cytometry on a PBMC aliquot measured the percentage of naive CD45RAhigh/CD27high T cells. What the research found in general, with its limitations: Because profiling used bulk unsorted PBMCs, naive and antigen-experienced compartments could not be compared conclusively. The long-lived group showed more naive CD4+ T cells, fewer expanded clones and increased TCR diversity than the aged group, suggesting age selection. Donor CMV infection status was unknown, potentially confounding age-related changes in expanded clonotypes. As age increased, observed TCR beta diversity per million T cells dropped in a roughly linear way, and a significant reduction was already evident by age 40. Estimates of total diversity based on one million sequenced T cells were regarded as lower bounds and as underestimates. Observed TCR beta diversity correlated strongly with the percentage of naive T cells measured by flow cytometry.

The same specimen was also included in a second study, on T cells of mothers and their children. Per the second study: Donors were nine systemically healthy Caucasian individuals: three mothers and their six children. cDNA synthesis used all of the extracted RNA, with 1.5 ug of RNA in each 15 ul reaction. In the second PCR, the M1S primer added sample barcodes and 2-4 random nucleotides. More than 9 million TCR beta CDR3 reads were obtained from each mother, and several million reads were obtained from each child. Thymic selection similarly shapes TCR recombination output in related and unrelated pairs, with minor effect from inherited differences. Normalized repertoire overlap was always found to be slightly, but never significantly, higher in related mother-child pairs than in unrelated mother-child pairs. Persistent microchimeric T cell clones were not detected, at a sensitivity of 85 to 100 clones per million clonotypes. Deep NGS was used in the study to compare the TCR beta repertoires of mothers and children and to look for features that separate related mother-child pairs from unrelated individuals. The mean age was about 38 +/- 4 years for the mothers and approximately 11 +/- 4 years for the children. Libraries were sequenced on Illumina HiSeq 2000 with 100+100 nt paired-end reads after adapter ligation with NEBNext reagents. To avoid cross-contamination, the mother libraries and the child libraries were prepared a month apart and sequenced in separate runs. For each donor, between roughly 450,000 and 2,200,000 distinct TCR beta clonotypes were identified. Naive TCR beta clonotypes were estimated from low-frequency clonotypes matched to each donor's FACS-determined naive share, without sorting.

The chain joins TRBV28 to TRBJ2-5; a confident D gene designation cannot be given. The DNA end favors TRBJ2-7, so the J call may be wrong. The sample taken for sequencing was blood. The TCR was taken from a boy aged 10-17 years in good health. The sequenced DNA is TGTGCCAGCAGCCCCCGGAAGGGAACCTACGAGCAGTACTTC. Its translation reads: CASSPRKGTYEQYF.